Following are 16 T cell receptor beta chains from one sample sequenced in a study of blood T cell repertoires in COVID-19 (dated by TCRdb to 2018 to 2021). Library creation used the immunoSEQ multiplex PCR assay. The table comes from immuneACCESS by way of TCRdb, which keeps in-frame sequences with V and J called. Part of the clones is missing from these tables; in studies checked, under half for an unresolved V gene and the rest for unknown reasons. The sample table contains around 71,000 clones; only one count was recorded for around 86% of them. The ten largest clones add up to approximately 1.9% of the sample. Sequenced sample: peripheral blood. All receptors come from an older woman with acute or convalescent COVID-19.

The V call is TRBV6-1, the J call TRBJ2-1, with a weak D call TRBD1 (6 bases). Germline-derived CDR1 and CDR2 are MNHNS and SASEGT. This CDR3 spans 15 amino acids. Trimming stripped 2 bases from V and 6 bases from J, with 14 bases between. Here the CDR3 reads CASSEMAGVGNEQFF. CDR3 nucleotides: TGTGCCAGCAGTGAAATGGCAGGGGTCGGCAATGAGCAGTTCTTC.

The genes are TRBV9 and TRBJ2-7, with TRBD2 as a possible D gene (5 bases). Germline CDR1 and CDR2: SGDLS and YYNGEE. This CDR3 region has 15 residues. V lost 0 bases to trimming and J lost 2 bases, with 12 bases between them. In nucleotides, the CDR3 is TGTGCCAGCAGCGTAGGTTCAGGAGGAACCTACGAGCAGTACTTC. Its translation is CASSVGSGGTYEQYF.

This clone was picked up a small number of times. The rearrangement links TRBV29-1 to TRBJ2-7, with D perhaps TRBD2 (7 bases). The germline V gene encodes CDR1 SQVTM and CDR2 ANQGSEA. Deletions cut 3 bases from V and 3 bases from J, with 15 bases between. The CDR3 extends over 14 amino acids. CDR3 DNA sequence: TGCAGCGTTGAGCGCGGGGGCGCAGACTACGAGCAGTACTTC. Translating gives CSVERGGADYEQYF.

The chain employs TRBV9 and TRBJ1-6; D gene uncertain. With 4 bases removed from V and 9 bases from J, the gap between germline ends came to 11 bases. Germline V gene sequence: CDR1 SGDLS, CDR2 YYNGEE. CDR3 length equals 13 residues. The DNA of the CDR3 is TGTGCCAGCAGCTCCCTTAGTGGTTCACCCCTCCACTTT. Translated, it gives CASSSLSGSPLHF.

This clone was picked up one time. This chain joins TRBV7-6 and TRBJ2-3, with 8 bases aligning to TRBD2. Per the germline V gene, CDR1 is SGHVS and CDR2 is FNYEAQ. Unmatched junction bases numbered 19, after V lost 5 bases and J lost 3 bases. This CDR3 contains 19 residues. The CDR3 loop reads CASSANHAAGVGVTDTQYF. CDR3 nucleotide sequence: TGTGCCAGCAGCGCTAACCATGCAGCGGGAGTTGGAGTGACAGATACGCAGTATTTT.

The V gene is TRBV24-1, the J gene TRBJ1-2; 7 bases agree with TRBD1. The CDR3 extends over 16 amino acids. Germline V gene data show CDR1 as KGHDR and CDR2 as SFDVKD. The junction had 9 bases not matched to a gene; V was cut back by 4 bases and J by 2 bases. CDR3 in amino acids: CATSDRDRSGNYGYTF. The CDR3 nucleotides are TGTGCCACCAGTGACCGGGACAGATCAGGGAACTATGGCTACACCTTC.

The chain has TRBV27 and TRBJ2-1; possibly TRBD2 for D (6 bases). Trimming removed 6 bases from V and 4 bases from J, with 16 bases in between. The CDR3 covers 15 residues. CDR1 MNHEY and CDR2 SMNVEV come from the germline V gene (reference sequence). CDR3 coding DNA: TGTGCCAGCAGCATGGGCGGGGTCCTATACAATGAGCAGTTCTTC. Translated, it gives CASSMGGVLYNEQFF.

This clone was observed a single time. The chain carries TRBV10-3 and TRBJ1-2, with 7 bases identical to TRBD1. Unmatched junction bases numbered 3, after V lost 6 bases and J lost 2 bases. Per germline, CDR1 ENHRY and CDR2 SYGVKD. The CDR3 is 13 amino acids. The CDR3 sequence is CAISDRENYGYTF. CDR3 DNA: TGTGCCATCAGCGACAGGGAAAACTATGGCTACACCTTC.

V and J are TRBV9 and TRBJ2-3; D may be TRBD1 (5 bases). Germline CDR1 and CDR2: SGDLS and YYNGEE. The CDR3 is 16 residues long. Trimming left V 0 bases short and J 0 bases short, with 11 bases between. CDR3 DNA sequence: TGTGCCAGCAGCGTAGGTGGGGCAGCTAGCACAGATACGCAGTATTTT. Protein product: CASSVGGAASTDTQYF.

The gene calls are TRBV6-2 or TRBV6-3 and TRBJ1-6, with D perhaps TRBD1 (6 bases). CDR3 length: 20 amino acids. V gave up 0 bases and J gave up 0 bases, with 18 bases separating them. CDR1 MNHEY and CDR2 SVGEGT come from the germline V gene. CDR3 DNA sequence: TGTGCCAGCAGTTACTCGACAGGCCTGGTCGTCGGCTCCTATAATTCACCCCTCCACTTT. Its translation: CASSYSTGLVVGSYNSPLHF.

DNA for the CDR3: TGCGCCAGCAGCCCGGAGGGTAGTGGCTCCTACGAGCAGTACTTC. Protein: CASSPEGSGSYEQYF. J is TRBJ2-7 and V is TRBV5-1; D is possibly TRBD2 (6 bases). V dropped 4 bases and J dropped 0 bases, with 14 bases sitting between them. Germline loops: CDR1 SGHRS, CDR2 YFSETQ. This CDR3 has 15 residues. The complete variable domain, with remaining parts taken from reference TRBV5-1 and TRBJ2-7, reads KAGVTQTPRYLIKTRGQQVTLSCSPISGHRSVSWYQQTPGQGLQFLFEYFSETQRNKGNFPGRFSGRQFSNSRSEMNVSTLELGDSALYLCASSPEGSGSYEQYFGPGTRLTVT.

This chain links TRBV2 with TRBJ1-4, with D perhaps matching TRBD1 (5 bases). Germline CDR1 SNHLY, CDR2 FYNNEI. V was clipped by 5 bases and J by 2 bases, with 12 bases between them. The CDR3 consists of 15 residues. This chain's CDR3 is CASSPRGGTNEKLFF. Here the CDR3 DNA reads TGTGCCAGCAGTCCTCGGGGGGGGACTAATGAAAAACTGTTTTTT.

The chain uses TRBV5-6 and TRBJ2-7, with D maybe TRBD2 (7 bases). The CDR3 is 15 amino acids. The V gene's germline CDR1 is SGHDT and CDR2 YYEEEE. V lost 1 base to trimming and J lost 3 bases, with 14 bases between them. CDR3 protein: CASSLTGGADYEQYF. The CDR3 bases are TGTGCCAGCAGCTTGACTGGGGGGGCGGACTACGAGCAGTACTTC.

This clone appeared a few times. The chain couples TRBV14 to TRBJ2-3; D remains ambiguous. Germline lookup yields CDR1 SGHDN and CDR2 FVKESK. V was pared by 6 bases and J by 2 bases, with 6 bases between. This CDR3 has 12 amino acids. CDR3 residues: CASSHNTDTQYF. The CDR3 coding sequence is TGTGCCAGCAGTCACAACACAGATACGCAGTATTTT.

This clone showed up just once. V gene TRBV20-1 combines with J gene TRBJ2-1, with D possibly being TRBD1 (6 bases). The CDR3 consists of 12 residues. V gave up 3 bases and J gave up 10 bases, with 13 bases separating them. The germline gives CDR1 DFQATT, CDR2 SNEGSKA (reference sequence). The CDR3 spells CSASGSQGEQFF. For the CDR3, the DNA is TGCAGTGCTAGTGGATCACAGGGCGAGCAGTTCTTC.

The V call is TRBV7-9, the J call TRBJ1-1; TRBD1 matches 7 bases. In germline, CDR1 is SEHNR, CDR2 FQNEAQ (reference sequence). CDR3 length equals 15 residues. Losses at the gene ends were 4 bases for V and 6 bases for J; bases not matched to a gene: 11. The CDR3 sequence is CASSSNDRVLAEAFF. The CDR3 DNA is TGTGCCAGCAGCTCCAACGACAGGGTTCTCGCTGAAGCTTTCTTT.